This entry lists 31 T cell receptor beta chains sequenced from one sample in a study of post-analysis software for immune sequencing data. Whole-study findings and limits: The study found TRBV5-6, TRBV5-1 and TRBV20-1 among five or six TRBV segments more frequent in patients than controls.

The TCR beta cDNA libraries contained unique molecular identifiers. TCRdb processed the PCR reads anew with MiXCR; each CDR3 protein has one entry. The table lists roughly 650,000 distinct CDR3 sequences, approximately 60% of them singletons. Antigen specificity for these receptors is unknown. Material: blood. These receptor sequences come from a girl aged 2-10 years with multiple sclerosis.

The rearrangement uses TRBV7-2 and TRBJ2-3; a possible D gene is TRBD2 (5 bases). Deletions cut 5 bases from V and 1 base from J, with 13 bases between. Germline values: CDR1 SGHTA, CDR2 FQGNSA. The CDR3 sequence is 15 residues long. The CDR3 region is CASSHRDDRTDTQYF. CDR3 DNA sequence: TGTGCCAGCAGCCACCGGGATGACCGCACAGATACGCAGTATTTT.

The chain has TRBV18 and TRBJ1-1; 8 nucleotides agree with TRBD1. The CDR3 is made up of 16 amino acids. V lost 2 bases to trimming and J lost 1 base; unmatched junction nucleotides: 6. Germline V gene lookup returns CDR1 KGHSH and CDR2 LQKENI. This CDR3 reads CASSPKRQGSNTEAFF. The CDR3 DNA sequence: TGTGCCAGCTCACCAAAAAGACAGGGGTCGAACACTGAAGCTTTCTTT.

This clonotype was picked up a small number of times. V and J are TRBV9 and TRBJ2-1; D remains ambiguous. The CDR3 sequence is 12 residues long. V gave up 0 bases and J gave up 10 bases, with 8 bases separating them. Germline V gene lookup returns CDR1 SGDLS and CDR2 YYNGEE. Here the CDR3 reads CASSVVDTEQFF. DNA of the CDR3: TGTGCCAGCAGCGTAGTTGACACCGAGCAGTTCTTC.

The rearrangement links TRBV19 to TRBJ2-1; possibly TRBD2 for D (5 bases). CDR1 and CDR2 (germline): LNHDA, SQIVND (reference sequence). This CDR3 has 16 amino acids. V lost 7 bases to trimming and J lost 1 base, with 17 bases between them. Written as DNA, the CDR3 is TGTGCCAGTACCAGCGGCCTAGGTGGGTCCTACAATGAGCAGTTCTTC. Its protein is CASTSGLGGSYNEQFF.

This rearrangement joins TRBV7-2 to TRBJ2-4; D might be TRBD2 (6 bases). V lost 3 bases to trimming and J lost 1 base, with 10 bases between them. This CDR3 has 15 amino acids. Germline V CDR1 and CDR2: SGHTA, FQGNSA. This chain's CDR3 is CASSFGGTAKNIQYF. Here the CDR3 DNA reads TGTGCCAGCAGCTTTGGGGGGACTGCCAAAAACATTCAGTACTTC.

The chain joins TRBV12-3 or TRBV12-4 to TRBJ2-2, with 11 bases aligning to TRBD2. CDR3 length: 18 amino acids. J was trimmed by 2 bases and V by 5 bases; bases with no gene match: 10. Here the CDR3 DNA reads TGTGCCAGCAGTCCAAACCCGGGACTAGCGGATAACACCGGGGAGCTGTTTTTT. Protein product: CASSPNPGLADNTGELFF.

The chain couples TRBV5-5 to TRBJ2-3, with TRBD2 matching over 14 bases. This CDR3 spans 19 amino acids. V trimming: 0 bases; J trimming: 0 bases; junction bases outside the gene matches: 6. CDR1 is SGHKS and CDR2 is YYEKEE in the germline V gene (reference sequence). The CDR3 here is CASSLGGLAGGPSTDTQYF. As DNA, the CDR3 is TGTGCCAGCAGCTTGGGAGGACTAGCGGGAGGCCCAAGCACAGATACGCAGTATTTT.

This chain uses TRBV29-1 with TRBJ2-7, with 8 nucleotides matching TRBD1. Per germline, CDR1 SQVTM and CDR2 ANQGSEA. The V segment lost 6 bases and the J segment 2 bases; nucleotides outside the gene matches: 3. CDR3 length: 12 residues. In DNA, the CDR3 is TGCAGCGTAGAGACAGGGGCCTACGAGCAGTACTTC. Translation: CSVETGAYEQYF.

This clonotype was observed a single time. The chain carries TRBV6-6 and TRBJ2-2; D remains unclear. V dropped 8 bases and J dropped 4 bases, with 14 bases sitting between them. The CDR3 is 14 residues long. Germline V gene sequence: CDR1 MNHNY, CDR2 SVGAGI (reference sequence). The CDR3 loop is CASGAEPITGELFF. In DNA form, the CDR3 reads TGTGCCAGCGGCGCGGAGCCGATCACCGGGGAGCTGTTTTTT.

This sequence joins TRBV6-6 and TRBJ1-4; D perhaps matches TRBD1 (5 bases). Trimming removed 2 bases from V and 12 bases from J, with 13 bases in between. CDR3 length: 13 amino acids. Germline loops: CDR1 MNHNY, CDR2 SVGAGI (reference sequence). CDR3 in amino acids: CASSYPGPSELFF. The CDR3 region has the DNA TGTGCCAGCAGTTACCCGGGACCGTCTGAACTGTTTTTT.

The CDR3: CASSQEPVGTEAFF. CDR3 sequence (DNA): TGCGCCAGCAGCCAAGAACCAGTGGGGACTGAAGCTTTCTTT. The J gene is TRBJ1-1, the V gene TRBV4-1; D is undetermined. Trimming removed 0 bases from V and 5 bases from J, with 10 bases in between. This CDR3 is 14 amino acids long. CDR1 MGHRA and CDR2 YSYEKL come from the germline V gene.

The rearrangement uses TRBV29-1 and TRBJ1-2; 9 positions agree with TRBD1. J gave up 8 bases and V 4 bases, and 5 bases lay outside the gene matches. The V gene's germline CDR1 is SQVTM and CDR2 ANQGSEA. The CDR3 loop spans 12 amino acids. CDR3 region: CSVAGTGSGYTF. The CDR3 nucleotides are TGCAGCGTTGCGGGGACAGGGTCCGGCTACACCTTC.

The chain carries TRBV25-1 and TRBJ1-2; 7 bases fit TRBD1. V gave up 2 bases and J gave up 4 bases; unmatched junction bases: 7. The CDR3 spans 15 residues. The germline V gene encodes CDR1 MGHDK and CDR2 SYGVNS. The CDR3 region is CASSEAGGGFYGYTF. CDR3 coding DNA: TGTGCCAGCAGTGAAGCAGGAGGGGGCTTCTATGGCTACACCTTC.

This clonotype has only a few counts. The rearrangement links TRBV12-3 or TRBV12-4 to TRBJ2-7; D is perhaps TRBD2 (6 bases). Trimming stripped 3 bases from V and 2 bases from J, with 11 bases between. This CDR3 is 14 amino acids long. In nucleotides, the CDR3 is TGTGCCAGCAGTTTTACAGGCGGGGCCTACGAGCAGTACTTC. It specifies CASSFTGGAYEQYF.

A note on this clonotype: Given the absence of the conserved phenylalanine or tryptophan at the CDR3 end, a read error is likely. This chain links TRBV20-1 with TRBJ2-7; D unclear. The V gene's germline CDR1 is DFQATT and CDR2 SNEGSKA (reference sequence). Trimming cost V 0 bases and J 3 bases, with 9 bases left between them. The CDR3 covers 13 residues. The CDR3 sequence is CSARDRGGYEQYL. CDR3 DNA: TGCAGTGCTAGAGATCGCGGTGGCTACGAGCAGTACCTC.

The V and J genes are TRBV9 and TRBJ2-3, with D possibly TRBD2 on 5 matching bases. The CDR3 sequence is 14 residues long. Germline V lookup: CDR1 SGDLS, CDR2 YYNGEE. V lost 0 bases to trimming and J lost 4 bases, with 9 bases between them. CDR3: CASSVGRIADTQYF. CDR3 bases: TGTGCCAGCAGCGTAGGGAGGATCGCAGATACGCAGTATTTT.

This clonotype was counted only a few times. J is TRBJ2-5 and V is TRBV7-9, with D possibly being TRBD2 (6 bases). CDR3 length: 16 amino acids. V was shortened by 1 base and J by 2 bases, with 14 bases between the two germline ends. Germline CDR1 reads SEHNR; CDR2 reads FQNEAQ (reference sequence). Here the CDR3 reads CASSLEAGILQETQYF. CDR3 bases: TGTGCCAGCAGCTTAGAGGCGGGGATCCTACAAGAGACCCAGTACTTC.

This clonotype occurred a few times. The gene calls are TRBV20-1 and TRBJ1-2; 7 positions match TRBD1. The ends lost 4 bases at V and 2 bases at J; junction bases unmatched: 7. This CDR3 is built from 14 residues. In germline, CDR1 is DFQATT, CDR2 SNEGSKA (reference sequence). The CDR3: CSATSTGRNYGYTF. The CDR3 DNA follows: TGCAGTGCTACCTCGACAGGGAGGAACTATGGCTACACCTTC.

The sample holds one count of this clonotype. The chain joins TRBV5-5 to TRBJ1-1; D is uncertain. Deletions cut 3 bases from V and 3 bases from J, with 15 bases between. This CDR3 region has 15 residues. The germline V gene encodes CDR1 SGHKS and CDR2 YYEKEE (reference sequence). CDR3 nucleotides: TGTGCCAGCAGCTCCCCCGCGGGGTTGGACACTGAAGCTTTCTTT. As protein: CASSSPAGLDTEAFF.

This chain links TRBV6-5 with TRBJ2-1; D not certain. The CDR3 length is 12 residues. V was pared by 3 bases and J by 9 bases, with 9 bases between. From germline, CDR1 is MNHEY and CDR2 SVGAGI. CDR3 sequence (DNA): TGTGCCAGCAGTTATCGGTTAGGTGAGCAGTTCTTC. Amino acids: CASSYRLGEQFF.

This rearrangement joins TRBV5-5 to TRBJ2-3; 8 positions agree with TRBD2. The CDR3 is 19 amino acids. Losses at the gene ends were 0 bases for V and 2 bases for J; bases not matched to a gene: 14. CDR1 and CDR2 (germline): SGHKS, YYEKEE (reference sequence). For the CDR3, the DNA is TGTGCCAGCAGCTTGGTTTTGGCAGGGGCGGGAGGACCCACAGATACGCAGTATTTT. Translation gives CASSLVLAGAGGPTDTQYF.

V usage is TRBV28 and J usage is TRBJ2-3; 8 nucleotides agree with TRBD1. V shed 0 bases and J 3 bases; nucleotides not matched to a gene: 17. The CDR3 extends over 20 amino acids. Germline V gives CDR1 MDHEN, CDR2 SYDVKM. The CDR3 region has the DNA TGTGCCAGCAGTTTATGCTGCTCAGACAGGGGATGTGATGGGACAGATACGCAGTATTTT. Translated: CASSLCCSDRGCDGTDTQYF.

The chain uses TRBV4-3 and TRBJ2-3; D unclear. In germline, CDR1 is LGHNA, CDR2 YSLEER. CDR3 length: 15 residues. Trimming stripped 1 base from V and 1 base from J, with 9 bases between. The CDR3 sequence: CASSQGVVGTDTQYF. Here the CDR3 DNA reads TGCGCCAGCAGCCAAGGGGTGGTTGGCACAGATACGCAGTATTTT.

The J gene is TRBJ1-6, the V gene TRBV27; 7 bases match TRBD1. The germline gives CDR1 MNHEY, CDR2 SMNVEV (reference sequence). The CDR3 totals 13 residues. Trimming took 6 bases from V and 9 from J; bases not matched to a gene: 5. As DNA, the CDR3 is TGTGCCAGCAGACGAGGGGGCGGTTCACCCCTCCACTTT. Protein sequence: CASRRGGGSPLHF.

The chain joins TRBV4-3 to TRBJ2-5; D gene uncertain. The germline V gene encodes CDR1 LGHNA and CDR2 YSLEER. There are 13 residues in the CDR3. The ends were cut back, 5 bases at V and 5 bases at J, with 12 bases in the middle. The CDR3 sequence: CASSFGQAETQYF. CDR3 in DNA: TGCGCCAGCAGCTTCGGGCAGGCCGAGACCCAGTACTTC.

The rearrangement uses TRBV5-1 and TRBJ2-1, with D hard to call. V was trimmed by 0 bases and J by 9 bases, leaving 10 bases between them. Germline CDR1 reads SGHRS; CDR2 reads YFSETQ. The CDR3 covers 13 residues. The CDR3 here is CASSLGYRSEQFF. The CDR3 bases are TGCGCCAGCAGCTTGGGGTATCGGAGTGAGCAGTTCTTC.

This chain links TRBV10-3 with TRBJ1-2; possibly TRBD1 for D (6 bases). V was clipped by 5 bases and J by 4 bases, with 20 bases between them. The CDR3 covers 16 residues. Germline V gene sequence: CDR1 ENHRY, CDR2 SYGVKD. The CDR3 region is CAISPSRGASGYGYTF. Here the CDR3 DNA reads TGTGCCATCAGTCCGAGTCGGGGGGCTTCTGGCTATGGCTACACCTTC.

The chain employs TRBV5-1 and TRBJ2-7; 10 bases fit TRBD2. V trimming: 0 bases; J trimming: 3 bases; junction bases outside the gene matches: 3. The CDR3 spans 15 residues. Looked up from germline, CDR1 is SGHRS and CDR2 is YFSETQ. The CDR3, as DNA: TGCGCCAGCAGCTTGGGGACTAGCGGTCTCTACGAGCAGTACTTC. Its translation is CASSLGTSGLYEQYF.

The rearrangement links TRBV5-8 to TRBJ2-7, with 8 bases aligning to TRBD1. The germline V gene has CDR1 SGHTS and CDR2 YDEGEE. This CDR3 has 14 amino acids. The V gene end was trimmed by 3 bases and the J gene end by 3 bases; junction bases not matched to a gene: 5. CDR3 DNA: TGTGCCAGCAGCTGGGGGACAGGACTCTACGAGCAGTACTTC. Protein: CASSWGTGLYEQYF.

On this clonotype itself: A junction boundary mismatches the germline segment, possibly from a read error. The rearrangement joins TRBV7-9 to TRBJ2-1, with D perhaps assigned TRBD1 or TRBD2 (5 bases each). Germline V lookup: CDR1 SEHNR, CDR2 FQNEAQ (reference sequence). The CDR3 has 14 residues. CDR3 residues: CASSLPPGSNEQFF. The DNA for the CDR3 is TGTGCCAGCAGCTTACCGCCAGGGAGCAATGAGCAGTTTTTC. The variable domain in full, completed from reference TRBV7-9 and TRBJ2-1, reads DTGVSQNPRHKITKRGQNVTFRCDPISEHNRLYWYRQTLGQGPEFLTYFQNEAQLEKSRLLSDRFSAERPKGSFSTLEIQRTEQGDSAMYLCASSLPPGSNEQFFGPGTRLTVL.

This clonotype has only a few counts. The chain employs TRBV12-3 or TRBV12-4 and TRBJ1-1, with 8 bases matching TRBD1. The CDR3 totals 13 residues. With 2 bases clipped from V and 4 bases from J, the junction kept 0 bases outside the gene matches. CDR3 sequence reads: CASSLQGATEAFF. The CDR3 nucleotides read TGTGCCAGCAGTTTACAGGGGGCCACTGAAGCTTTCTTT.